One sample yielded the 20 T cell receptor beta chains listed below, sequenced in a study of CD8 T cells in ankylosing spondylitis. General observations from the study: Seemingly characteristic of ankylosing spondylitis blood was a TCR beta motif consisting of fewer than 10 highly homologous variants.

No antigen has been assigned to these receptors. One entry per CDR3 protein results from TCRdb running MiXCR on the 5' RACE reads. The sample records fewer than 400,000 distinct CDR3 sequences, 20% to 25% being singletons. The specimen was blood, either unsorted or a sorted T cell fraction (not recorded which). These receptors all stem from a male donor with ankylosing spondylitis.

This clonotype was found many times. The chain employs TRBV20-1 and TRBJ2-7; D is uncertain. In germline, CDR1 is DFQATT, CDR2 SNEGSKA (reference sequence). The CDR3 length is 13 residues. V was trimmed by 0 bases and J by 0 bases, leaving 6 bases between them. DNA of the CDR3: TGCAGTGCTAGAGATCCATCCTCCTACGAGCAGTACTTC. It translates to CSARDPSSYEQYF.

This clonotype was detected a few times. The gene calls are TRBV4-2 and TRBJ1-1, with D maybe TRBD1 (6 bases). Germline V lookup: CDR1 LGHNA, CDR2 YNFKEQ. The V end was cut by 1 base, the J end by 0 bases, with 9 bases between. The CDR3 has 15 residues. The CDR3 protein is CASSQGGGLNTEAFF. The CDR3 DNA is TGTGCCAGCAGCCAAGGAGGGGGGTTGAACACTGAAGCTTTCTTT.

In this sample, this clonotype turned up a few times. This rearrangement joins TRBV11-2 to TRBJ2-7, with 10 bases lining up with TRBD2. The CDR3 covers 14 residues. V shed 3 bases, J shed 5 bases, and the junction held 4 bases outside the gene matches. CDR1 is SGHAT and CDR2 is FQNNGV in the germline V gene. The chain's CDR3 is CASSFPSGSDEQYF. The CDR3 coding sequence is TGTGCCAGCAGCTTCCCTAGCGGGAGTGACGAGCAGTACTTC.

This clonotype was seen only a few times. This chain joins TRBV10-3 and TRBJ2-7, with 7 bases matching TRBD2. J was trimmed by 6 bases and V by 2 bases; bases with no gene match: 7. CDR1 ENHRY and CDR2 SYGVKD come from the germline V gene. The CDR3 is 14 residues long. CDR3 coding DNA: TGTGCCATCAGTGAGGGGAGGGTAACAGGCGAGCAGTACTTC. This encodes CAISEGRVTGEQYF.

The V call is TRBV29-1, the J call TRBJ2-7; D unresolved. The CDR3 spans 13 residues. Per the germline V gene, CDR1 is SQVTM and CDR2 is ANQGSEA. V dropped 7 bases and J dropped 5 bases, with 18 bases sitting between them. CDR3 DNA: TGCAGCGGCTCGACATTGAATCGTAACGAGCAGTACTTC. Amino acid sequence: CSGSTLNRNEQYF.

The chain carries TRBV6-2 or TRBV6-3 and TRBJ2-7; 11 bases align to TRBD2. CDR3 size: 17 residues. Germline lookup yields CDR1 MNHEY and CDR2 SVGEGT. V lost 4 bases, J lost 1 base, and 9 bases stayed unmatched. Here the CDR3 DNA reads TGTGCCAGCAGTTCCGGGACTAGCGGCGGATCTTCCTACGAGCAGTACTTC. Its protein product is CASSSGTSGGSSYEQYF.

This clonotype was seen only once. CDR3 nucleotide sequence: TGTGCCACCAGCAGAGAACAGGGGTACTACAATGAGCAGTTCTTC. Its protein is CATSREQGYYNEQFF. V and J are TRBV15 and TRBJ2-1; 7 nucleotides align to TRBD1. CDR3 size: 15 residues. Germline values: CDR1 LNHNV, CDR2 YYDKDF (reference sequence). J was trimmed by 3 bases and V by 0 bases; bases with no gene match: 2.

This clonotype was recorded a few times. This chain connects TRBV10-3 to TRBJ1-5; D is unresolved. Germline CDR1 reads ENHRY; CDR2 reads SYGVKD. CDR3 length: 16 amino acids. Trimming removed 3 bases at V and 3 bases at J, with 15 bases between. In DNA form, the CDR3 reads TGTGCCATCAGTGACGTGACAAAGGTTCCCAATCAGCCCCAGCATTTT. Protein: CAISDVTKVPNQPQHF.

This rearrangement joins TRBV10-1 to TRBJ1-3; D is uncertain. Germline V gene data show CDR1 as WNHNN and CDR2 as SYGVQD (reference sequence). CDR3 length: 15 residues. The ends were cut back, 0 bases at V and 2 bases at J, with 8 bases in the middle. The CDR3 protein is CASSESLTTGNTIYF. The CDR3 DNA reads as TGCGCCAGCAGTGAGTCGTTGACGACTGGAAACACCATATATTTT.

CDR3 sequence (DNA): TGTGCGATTAAGGGGGATGTGGGCCAAGAGACCCAGTACTTC. Its protein is CAIKGDVGQETQYF. The chain carries TRBV10-3 and TRBJ2-5, with D possibly matching TRBD1 (6 bases). CDR1 is ENHRY, CDR2 SYGVKD, per germline. The CDR3 spans 14 residues.

The rearrangement joins TRBV5-1 to TRBJ2-3; 16 nucleotides line up with TRBD2. The CDR3 spans 20 residues. Trimming took 4 bases from V and 4 from J; bases not matched to a gene: 15. Germline loops: CDR1 SGHRS, CDR2 YFSETQ. The CDR3 sequence is CASSPAGTSGRARHPDTQYF. The CDR3 DNA reads TGCGCCAGCAGCCCTGCGGGGACTAGCGGGAGGGCAAGACACCCAGATACGCAGTATTTT.

J is TRBJ2-7 and V is TRBV20-1; D is possibly TRBD1 or TRBD2 (5 bases each). The germline gives CDR1 DFQATT, CDR2 SNEGSKA (reference sequence). Trimming cost V 5 bases and J 0 bases, with 11 bases left between them. This CDR3 comprises 13 residues. This chain's CDR3 is CSAQTGTSYEQYF. The CDR3 coding sequence is TGCAGTGCTCAGACTGGGACCTCCTACGAGCAGTACTTC.

The chain carries TRBV3-1 and TRBJ2-7, with 8 bases aligning to TRBD1. The CDR3 spans 15 residues. Germline CDR1 is LGHDT and CDR2 is YNNKEL (reference sequence). With 4 bases clipped from V and 3 bases from J, the junction kept 8 bases outside the gene matches. The CDR3 DNA is TGTGCCAGCAGCCCGAGGGCGACAGGGGTCTACGAGCAGTACTTC. This sequence encodes CASSPRATGVYEQYF.

This clonotype showed up just a few times. J is TRBJ2-5 and V is TRBV6-1; D is undetermined. Trimming removed 10 bases at V and 2 bases at J, with 20 bases between. The CDR3 is 15 residues long. Germline CDR1 is MNHNS and CDR2 is SASEGT. Here the CDR3 DNA reads TGTGCCACCCGTAGTGATGTCTGGAATCAAGAGACCCAGTACTTC. Translated, it gives CATRSDVWNQETQYF.

The CDR3, as DNA: TGTGCCAGCAGTTTCTACGGACTAGCGGGAGCCAATGAGCAGTTCTTC. It is translated as CASSFYGLAGANEQFF. The chain links TRBV6-5 to TRBJ2-1; 13 bases match TRBD2. V lost 4 bases and J lost 6; bases outside the gene matches: 6. Germline values: CDR1 MNHEY, CDR2 SVGAGI. There are 16 residues in the CDR3.

The chain couples TRBV6-5 to TRBJ1-2; TRBD1 matches at 7 bases. Looked up from germline, CDR1 is MNHEY and CDR2 is SVGAGI. CDR3 length: 16 amino acids. The V segment lost 0 bases and the J segment 4 bases; nucleotides outside the gene matches: 8. For the CDR3, the DNA is TGTGCCAGCAGTTACTCCTTACAGGGGTCTGGCTATGGCTACACCTTC. Its protein product is CASSYSLQGSGYGYTF.

This clonotype has at least ten counts. V and J are TRBV29-1 and TRBJ2-1; 13 bases agree with TRBD2. CDR1 and CDR2 (germline): SQVTM, ANQGSEA. The CDR3 is 15 amino acids. Losses at the gene ends were 1 base for V and 8 bases for J; bases not matched to a gene: 5. The CDR3 region is CSVEGTSGSFDEQFF. Here the CDR3 DNA reads TGCAGCGTTGAAGGGACTAGCGGGAGTTTCGATGAGCAGTTCTTC.

This chain uses TRBV2 with TRBJ1-1; D is ambiguous. Germline V gives CDR1 SNHLY, CDR2 FYNNEI. This CDR3 region has 13 residues. Trimming pared 5 bases from V and 1 base from J, leaving 8 bases between. The CDR3 DNA follows: TGTGCCAGCAGTAACTTAAGGAACACTGAAGCTTTCTTT. Protein product: CASSNLRNTEAFF.

CDR3 coding DNA: TGTGCCAGCAGCTTAGATACTAGCGGGACCTACGAGCAGTACTTC. Its translation is CASSLDTSGTYEQYF. The V and J genes are TRBV11-1 and TRBJ2-7, with 10 bases matching TRBD2. The CDR3 extends over 15 amino acids. The trim removed 1 base at V and 2 bases at J, leaving 2 bases unmatched. Germline lookup yields CDR1 SGHAT and CDR2 FQDESV (reference sequence).

The genes are TRBV25-1 and TRBJ2-2; tentative D call: TRBD1 (6 bases). The CDR3 spans 14 residues. Trimming cost V 3 bases and J 5 bases, with 10 bases left between them. Germline-derived CDR1 and CDR2 are MGHDK and SYGVNS. The CDR3 loop reads CASSDRGGTGELFF. The CDR3 coding sequence is TGTGCCAGCAGTGACAGGGGTGGTACCGGGGAGCTGTTTTTT. The variable domain in full, completed from reference TRBV25-1 and TRBJ2-2, reads EADIYQTPRYLVIGTGKKITLECSQTMGHDKMYWYQQDPGMELHLIHYSYGVNSTEKGDLSSESTVSRIRTEHFPLTLESARPSHTSQYLCASSDRGGTGELFFGEGSRLTVL.